Below, 2 T cell receptor beta chains from the same sample are listed, as sequenced in a study of T cell responses to AZD1222 COVID-19 vaccine. Data came from immunoSEQ multiplex PCR; TCRdb stores just in-frame clones and leaves some out. Of about 160,000 clones listed, 85% to 90% were seen once; the top ten hold around 6.9%. Sequenced material: peripheral blood, taken on day 0 of AZD1222 vaccination. All receptors come from an adult in good health.

The chain links TRBV7-6 to TRBJ2-7; TRBD1 matches at 10 bases. V lost 1 base and J lost 1; bases outside the gene matches: 1. CDR3 length: 15 residues. Germline loops: CDR1 SGHVS, CDR2 FNYEAQ. CDR3 coding DNA: TGTGCCAGCAGCTTAGGGACAGGGGGTTCCTACGAGCAGTACTTC. It codes for CASSLGTGGSYEQYF.

This chain uses TRBV7-6 with TRBJ2-5; a possible D gene is TRBD2 (7 bases). V lost 6 bases and J lost 2, with 16 bases in between. CDR1 is SGHVS and CDR2 is FNYEAQ in the germline V gene. The CDR3 loop spans 15 amino acids. The CDR3 coding sequence is TGTGCCAGCAGTCCAGAGGGAGGGGGACAAGAGACCCAGTACTTC. Residues: CASSPEGGGQETQYF.